This T cell receptor (beta chain) was captured in a study of T cells in narcolepsy. Study overall: Patients with NT1 or NT2 and healthy control donors were enrolled.

CDR1 is MNHNY and CDR2 is SVGAGI in the germline V gene (reference sequence). This CDR3 contains 13 residues. V lost 2 bases and J lost 8, with 12 bases in between. A word on this clone: Its antigen is not known.

The study's findings and limits: Autoreactive clone sequences were missing from some blood memory CD4+ repertoires. Healthy controls reportedly lacked the autoreactive clonotypes serially found in patients' blood.

Libraries were prepared by immunoSEQ multiplex PCR; TCRdb keeps only in-frame clonotypes and omits some of them. The sample includes approximately 31,000 clones, approximately 84% of them seen just once. The sequenced sample was CD45RA- memory CD4+ T cells from PBMCs. The genes are TRBV6-6 and TRBJ1-1; no definite D call. This TCR was recovered from a human donor with narcolepsy. The CDR3 protein is CASSYGLAGEAFF. The CDR3 DNA sequence: TGTGCCAGCAGTTACGGTCTCGCGGGAGAAGCTTTCTTT.